Listed below are T cell receptor beta chains from one sample, sequenced in a study of cytomegalovirus exposure and HLA in healthy donors. TCRdb's table, derived via immunoSEQ multiplex PCR, lists solely in-frame clones and lacks some. This table holds 110,000 or so clones, 60% to 80% found once. Specimen: PBMCs. Receptors originate from a man in his fifties in good health and CMV-seropositive. Both conserved end residues are part of each CDR3. D genes are given only for firm matches. Size tells how often a clone was seen (once, few, many) or the class of an expanded clone, and some rows leave it out.

clone size	V gene	J gene	D gene	CDR3 DNA	CDR3 protein
NA	TRBV6-1	TRBJ2-4	NA	TGTGCCAGCCTTCGCGGCCTGTCAGACATTCAGTACTTC	CASLRGLSDIQYF
NA	TRBV19	TRBJ1-2	TRBD1	TGTGCCAGTAGTATCCAGAACACAGGGGTCTACGATGGCTACACCTTC	CASSIQNTGVYDGYTF
NA	TRBV5-8	TRBJ2-5	NA	TGTGCCAGCAGCCGTTGGGACAACCAAGAGACCCAGTACTTC	CASSRWDNQETQYF
NA	TRBV11-2	TRBJ1-2	NA	TGTGCCAGCAGCTTCTCAGGGTATAACTATGGCTACACCTTC	CASSFSGYNYGYTF
NA	TRBV6-1	TRBJ2-1	NA	TGTGCCAGCAGTGAAGCGCCAAGGGGATATGAGCAGTTCTTC	CASSEAPRGYEQFF
NA	TRBV18	TRBJ1-6	NA	TGTGCCAGCTCACCAAATGGTTCAGGGCAGAATTCACCCCTCCACTTT	CASSPNGSGQNSPLHF
NA	TRBV30	TRBJ1-1	NA	TGTGCCTGCTCGGGGTATCACACTGAAGCTTTCTTT	CACSGYHTEAFF
NA	TRBV11-3	TRBJ1-1	NA	TGTGCCAGCAGCTTAATATTCGGTTCAGGAGCTTTCTTT	CASSLIFGSGAFF
NA	TRBV6-5	TRBJ1-5	NA	TGTGCCAGCAGTTGGTCCGGGTCCCAAAATCAGCCCCAGCATTTT	CASSWSGSQNQPQHF
NA	TRBV18	TRBJ1-1	NA	TGTGCCAGCTCACCCTTAGAGGGTAACACTGAAGCTTTCTTT	CASSPLEGNTEAFF
few	TRBV18	TRBJ1-3	TRBD1	TGTGCCAGCTCACCCCCTTCGACAGGGGGTTTTGGAAACACCATATATTTT	CASSPPSTGGFGNTIYF
NA	TRBV5-1	TRBJ2-3	NA	TGCGCCAGCCGGGTAGGAACCACAGATACGCAGTATTTT	CASRVGTTDTQYF
NA	TRBV19	TRBJ2-5	TRBD1	TGTGCCAGTAGTGCAGGGACAGGGAGGGGCAAGACCCAGTACTTC	CASSAGTGRGKTQYF
NA	TRBV30	TRBJ2-5	TRBD1	TGTGCCTGGTCCGACGGGGACAGGGGTGCGCAGTACTTC	CAWSDGDRGAQYF
NA	TRBV2	TRBJ2-3	TRBD2	TGTGCCAGCAGTGAGCAGGGAGCGGGGGTAAGCACAGATACGCAGTATTTT	CASSEQGAGVSTDTQYF